The rows below give T cell receptor beta chains drawn from one sample of a study of cytomegalovirus exposure and HLA in healthy donors. The data were produced by immunoSEQ multiplex PCR, yet TCRdb's version contains in-frame clones alone and is incomplete. The repertoire holds 150,000 or so clones, with about 65% as singletons. The sample comprised PBMCs. The receptor source for this set is a girl under 18 in good health and CMV-seronegative. Each CDR3 is given with its conserved first and last residue. D genes are given only for firm matches. Some rows have no size entry. The others give once, few or many, or a class for an expanded clone.

abundance,v_gene,d_gene,j_gene,CDR3aa,CDR3nt
NA,TRBV10-1,TRBD2,TRBJ2-1,CASSDIGGAYNEQFF,TGCGCCAGCAGTGATATCGGGGGGGCTTACAATGAGCAGTTCTTC
NA,TRBV6-5,NA,TRBJ2-1,CASSTGDGVNEQFF,TGTGCCAGCTCGACAGGCGACGGGGTGAATGAGCAGTTCTTC
NA,TRBV2,TRBD2,TRBJ2-1,CAGGTSGAEEQFF,TGTGCCGGGGGGACTAGCGGGGCGGAGGAGCAGTTCTTC
NA,TRBV5-1,NA,TRBJ2-7,CASRLADREHEQYF,TGCGCCAGCAGATTAGCGGACCGGGAACACGAGCAGTACTTC
NA,TRBV18,NA,TRBJ2-5,CASSPSPETQYF,TGTGCCAGCTCACCTAGCCCCGAGACCCAGTACTTC
NA,TRBV11-2,NA,TRBJ2-5,CASSLVAGTQYF,TGTGCCAGCAGCTTAGTGGCGGGGACCCAGTACTTC
NA,TRBV2,NA,TRBJ2-7,CASTPLDSRVFGLGYEQYF,TGTGCCAGCACGCCCTTGGATAGCAGGGTTTTCGGGTTGGGCTACGAGCAGTACTTC
NA,TRBV9,TRBD2,TRBJ2-1,CASSHPTAGYSYNEQFF,TGTGCCAGCAGCCACCCTACAGCGGGGTACTCCTACAATGAGCAGTTCTTC
once,TRBV19,TRBD2,TRBJ2-1,CASSLIAGMYEQFF,TGTGCCAGTAGTCTTATAGCGGGGATGTATGAGCAGTTCTTC
NA,TRBV6-1,NA,TRBJ1-2,CASSDRGRNYGYTF,TGTGCCAGCAGTGACAGGGGACGAAACTATGGCTACACCTTC
NA,TRBV5-1,TRBD2,TRBJ2-2,CASSSGGATGELFF,TGCGCCAGCTCTAGCGGGGGGGCGACCGGGGAGCTGTTTTTT
NA,TRBV18,NA,TRBJ1-5,CASSPGSNQPQHF,TGTGCCAGCTCACCGGGCAGCAATCAGCCCCAGCATTTT
NA,TRBV6-1,NA,TRBJ2-7,CASSVWRGAYEQYF,TGTGCCAGCAGTGTTTGGAGAGGAGCATACGAGCAGTACTTC
NA,TRBV9,NA,TRBJ2-2,CASSVSRGPRGTGELFF,TGTGCCAGCAGCGTATCCAGGGGCCCGAGGGGTACCGGGGAGCTGTTTTTT
NA,TRBV7-8,TRBD2,TRBJ2-5,CASSQAGGIQETQYF,TGTGCCAGCAGCCAAGCGGGGGGGATCCAAGAGACCCAGTACTTC
NA,TRBV2,NA,TRBJ1-2,CASSAEPRQAIDGYTF,TGTGCCAGCAGCGCCGAACCCCGACAGGCTATTGATGGCTACACCTTC
NA,TRBV6-1,NA,TRBJ2-3,CASSEVSAADTQYF,TGTGCCAGCAGTGAAGTCAGCGCCGCAGATACGCAGTATTTT
few,TRBV29-1,TRBD2,TRBJ2-7,CSVERGVNEQYF,TGCAGCGTTGAACGGGGGGTCAACGAGCAGTACTTC
once,TRBV7-6,TRBD1,TRBJ2-7,CASSLRVGQDSYEQYF,TGTGCCAGCAGCTTAAGAGTGGGACAGGACTCCTACGAGCAGTACTTC
NA,TRBV10-3,TRBD1,TRBJ1-5,CAISESDQGAGNQPQHF,TGTGCCATCAGTGAGTCGGACCAGGGGGCAGGCAATCAGCCCCAGCATTTT
NA,TRBV6-1,TRBD1,TRBJ1-1,CASISSPGQITEAFF,TGTGCCAGCATATCCTCCCCGGGACAGATCACTGAAGCTTTCTTT
NA,TRBV6-1,NA,TRBJ1-2,CASSGRGALFYGYTF,TGTGCCAGCAGTGGTCGGGGGGCCCTATTCTATGGCTACACCTTC
NA,TRBV27,NA,TRBJ1-4,CASSNPPGKLFF,TGTGCCAGCAGTAACCCCCCCGGAAAACTGTTTTTT
NA,TRBV30,NA,TRBJ1-2,CAWPRTGDYGYTF,TGTGCCTGGCCACGCACAGGTGACTATGGCTACACCTTC
NA,TRBV5-8,TRBD2,TRBJ2-2,CAGGSGGTTNTGELFF,TGTGCTGGCGGTAGCGGGGGGACGACGAACACCGGGGAGCTGTTTTTT
NA,TRBV7-9,TRBD1,TRBJ1-2,CASSSGTEKIDGYTF,TGTGCCAGCAGCTCCGGGACAGAGAAGATCGATGGCTACACCTTC
NA,TRBV7-9,NA,TRBJ1-1,CASSIGSTMNTEAFF,TGTGCCAGCAGCATAGGGTCTACTATGAACACTGAAGCTTTCTTT
NA,TRBV9,TRBD1,TRBJ1-1,CASSPRQGGTEAFF,TGTGCCAGCAGCCCGCGACAGGGAGGCACTGAAGCTTTCTTT
NA,TRBV5-1,NA,TRBJ2-3,CASSLAVGGAITDTQYF,TGCGCCAGCAGCTTGGCCGTGGGGGGGGCTATCACAGATACGCAGTATTTT
few,TRBV5-4,TRBD1,TRBJ2-7,CASSPPTGGVDEQYF,TGTGCCAGCAGCCCTCCGACAGGGGGCGTGGACGAGCAGTACTTC
NA,TRBV6-5,NA,TRBJ2-3,CASQRTFPGDTQYF,TGTGCCAGCCAGAGAACATTTCCCGGGGATACGCAGTATTTT
NA,TRBV4-1,NA,TRBJ1-4,CASSPKQGEYEKLFF,TGCGCCAGCAGCCCCAAACAGGGTGAATATGAAAAACTGTTTTTT
NA,TRBV18,NA,TRBJ1-1,CASSPSATGYNTEAFF,TGTGCCAGCTCACCCTCCGCTACAGGCTACAACACTGAAGCTTTCTTT
NA,TRBV6-6,TRBD2,TRBJ2-5,CASKVSGGARGETQYF,TGTGCCAGCAAAGTGAGCGGGGGGGCCCGGGGAGAGACCCAGTACTTC
NA,TRBV7-6,NA,TRBJ1-4,CASSLWEDTEKLFF,TGTGCCAGCAGCTTATGGGAGGATACTGAAAAACTGTTTTTT
NA,TRBV7-3,TRBD1,TRBJ2-5,CASSLGDRDQETQYF,TGTGCCAGCAGCCTAGGGGACAGGGACCAAGAGACCCAGTACTTC
few,TRBV5-1,NA,TRBJ2-7,CASSPAGLGSYEQYF,TGCGCCAGCAGCCCGGCGGGGTTGGGGTCCTACGAGCAGTACTTC
NA,TRBV6-1,NA,TRBJ2-7,CASSDGQRRNAYEQYF,TGTGCCAGCAGTGACGGTCAGCGGAGGAACGCCTACGAGCAGTACTTC
once,TRBV7-9,NA,TRBJ1-4,CASSLLSGFATNEKLFF,TGTGCCAGCAGCTTGTTATCGGGGTTCGCAACTAATGAAAAACTGTTTTTT
NA,TRBV12-5,NA,TRBJ1-2,CASGLVLSAQGFVRDGYTF,TGTGCTAGTGGTTTGGTACTATCAGCACAGGGATTTGTTAGGGATGGCTACACCTTC
NA,TRBV9,TRBD2,TRBJ2-1,CASSARTSNEQFF,TGTGCCAGCAGCGCTCGGACTAGCAATGAGCAGTTCTTC
NA,TRBV9,TRBD2,TRBJ2-2,CASSVSGGAGELFF,TGTGCCAGCAGCGTTTCCGGGGGGGCCGGGGAGCTGTTTTTT
NA,TRBV5-1,TRBD1,TRBJ1-1,CASSSTGAGYTEAFF,TGCGCCAGCAGCTCGACAGGGGCGGGATACACTGAAGCTTTCTTT
NA,TRBV14,TRBD1,TRBJ2-7,CASSQGTGSRAYEQYF,TGTGCCAGCAGCCAGGGGACAGGGAGTCGTGCCTACGAGCAGTACTTC
NA,TRBV7-9,NA,TRBJ1-1,CAMTGNTEAFF,TGTGCCATGACAGGGAACACTGAAGCTTTCTTT
NA,TRBV15,TRBD1,TRBJ1-1,CATSRNSRGPNSNTEAFF,TGTGCCACCAGCAGGAATTCGAGGGGGCCCAATTCGAACACTGAAGCTTTCTTT
NA,TRBV6-5,NA,TRBJ2-1,CASSYGHPTYNEQFF,TGTGCCAGCAGTTACGGGCACCCAACCTACAATGAGCAGTTCTTC
NA,TRBV5-1,TRBD1,TRBJ2-7,CASSTAGTGVEQYF,TGCGCCAGCAGTACGGCGGGGACAGGGGTCGAGCAGTACTTC